This passage covers 9 T cell receptor beta chains from one sample sequenced in a study of breast tumors, draining lymph nodes, adjacent tissues (TCRdb year 2016). Lymph node samples were obtained from the axillary draining lymph nodes of breast cancer patients. Library preparation used multiplex PCR. This sample was sequenced with an Illumina HiSeq 2000. The public reads were reanalyzed by TCRdb: fastp trimming at Q25, MiXCR alignment, in-frame beta chains only. Rows are unified per CDR3 protein, each entry keeping the most common DNA and genes. The sample table contains about 150,000 distinct CDR3 sequences; only one count was recorded for approximately 30% of them. The ten largest clones add up to about 2.5% of the sample. The sequencing input was axillary lymph node tissue. These receptors were obtained from a female donor with breast cancer. Some clones in this sample may be carry-over from other donors' samples.

This clonotype was seen a single time. The gene calls are TRBV6-5 and TRBJ2-7, with 7 bases aligning to TRBD1. This CDR3 contains 14 residues. Germline V gene lookup returns CDR1 MNHEY and CDR2 SVGAGI. Trimming removed 7 bases from V and 3 bases from J; junction bases left unmatched: 9. The CDR3 region is CASTPQGDFYEQYF. In nucleotides, the CDR3 is TGTGCCAGCACTCCCCAGGGGGATTTCTACGAGCAGTACTTC.

The J gene is TRBJ1-3, the V gene TRBV28; D not certain. Germline-derived CDR1 and CDR2 are MDHEN and SYDVKM. V was clipped by 7 bases and J by 0 bases, with 13 bases between them. The CDR3 spans 15 residues. CDR3 sequence (DNA): TGTGCCAGCACCGACGGACCTCTCTCTGGAAACACCATATATTTT. Protein product: CASTDGPLSGNTIYF.

There are many counts of this clonotype. The chain carries TRBV7-2 and TRBJ2-6; tentative D call: TRBD1 (5 bases). In germline, CDR1 is SGHTA, CDR2 FQGNSA. V lost 3 bases to trimming and J lost 8 bases, with 14 bases between them. CDR3 size: 15 residues. The CDR3 DNA follows: TGTGCCAGCAGCTTGATCCCCCAGGGAACCAACGTCCTGACTTTC. As protein: CASSLIPQGTNVLTF.

For this clonotype: A much larger clone is a single base away; this may be a read error. Likely a read error: the CDR3 ends without its conserved phenylalanine or tryptophan. This CDR3 reads CASSRQGQGAYEQYL. DNA of the CDR3: TGTGCCAGCAGTCGCCAGGGACAGGGGGCTTACGAGCAGTACCTC. This chain joins TRBV6-5 and TRBJ2-7; TRBD1 aligns across 12 bases. This CDR3 has 15 amino acids. Germline loops: CDR1 MNHEY, CDR2 SVGAGI. Losses at the gene ends were 5 bases for V and 4 bases for J; bases not matched to a gene: 6.

This clonotype showed up many times. This chain connects TRBV6-5 to TRBJ1-3; D gene uncertain. The CDR3 consists of 17 residues. Trimming cost V 2 bases and J 3 bases, with 17 bases left between them. The germline V gene encodes CDR1 MNHEY and CDR2 SVGAGI. CDR3 sequence reads: CASSYKISGYGGNTIYF. The DNA for the CDR3 is TGTGCCAGCAGTTACAAGATATCGGGTTATGGTGGAAACACCATATATTTT.

Details on this clonotype: The junction does not match germline at one end; this may be a read error. This chain uses TRBV7-8 with TRBJ2-7, with 7 bases identical to TRBD1. This CDR3 has 15 amino acids. Germline loops: CDR1 SGHVS, CDR2 FQNEAQ. CDR3 in DNA: TGTGCCAGCAGCTTAGTTCAGGGGGTCTCATACGAGCGGTACTTC. This encodes CASSLVQGVSYERYF.

The V and J genes are TRBV11-3 and TRBJ2-2; D may be TRBD1 or TRBD2 (5 bases each). Germline lookup yields CDR1 SGHNT and CDR2 YENEEA. Trimming removed 5 bases from V and 1 base from J, with 11 bases in between. CDR3 length equals 15 residues. DNA for the CDR3: TGTGCCAGCAGCCAGGGACGGCTGAACACCGGGGAGCTGTTTTTT. This encodes CASSQGRLNTGELFF.

Worth noting for this clonotype: A much more abundant neighbour one base away suggests this may be a read error. The chain uses TRBV6-5 and TRBJ2-5; D is uncertain. Germline V gives CDR1 MNHEY, CDR2 SVGAGI. CDR3 length: 15 residues. The V end was cut by 5 bases, the J end by 4 bases, with 17 bases between. CDR3 DNA: TGTGCCAGCAGTCATTCTGGGAAACTGGGAGAGACCCAGTACTTC. Translating it yields CASSHSGKLGETQYF.

At least ten counts were recorded for this clonotype. The CDR3 nucleotides read TGTGCCAGCAGTCCCCCCCTATCGAGGGTTTACTTC. It yields the protein CASSPPLSRVYF. The J gene is TRBJ2-7, the V gene TRBV28; TRBD2 might be the D (5 bases). V lost 5 bases and J 13 bases, leaving 18 bases between the germline ends. Germline V gives CDR1 MDHEN, CDR2 SYDVKM. The CDR3 is 12 amino acids.